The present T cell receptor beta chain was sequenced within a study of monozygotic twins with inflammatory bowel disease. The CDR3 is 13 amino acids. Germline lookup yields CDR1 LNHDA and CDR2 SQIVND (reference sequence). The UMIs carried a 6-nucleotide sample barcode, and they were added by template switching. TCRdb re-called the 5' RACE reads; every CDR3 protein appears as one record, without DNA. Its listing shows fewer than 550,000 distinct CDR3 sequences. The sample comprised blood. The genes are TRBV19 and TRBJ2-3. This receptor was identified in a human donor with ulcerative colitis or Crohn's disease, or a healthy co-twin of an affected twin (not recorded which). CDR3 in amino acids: CASSIGRTDTQYF.